This T cell receptor beta chain is from a study of T cell changes during pregnancy in multiple sclerosis. This CDR3 is built from 17 residues. Germline lookup yields CDR1 SNHLY and CDR2 FYNNEI. The V gene lost 6 bases and the J gene lost 4 bases, with 24 bases spanning the gap. Libraries were prepared by immunoSEQ multiplex PCR; TCRdb keeps only in-frame clonotypes and omits some of them. This table holds roughly 80,000 clones, approximately 90% found once. The chain couples TRBV2 to TRBJ1-2; possibly TRBD1 for D (6 bases). The sample was peripheral blood, taken before pregnancy. This TCR came from a female donor with multiple sclerosis, enrolled in a pregnancy study. The CDR3 sequence: CASRAWGGVQGTYGYTF. In DNA, the CDR3 is TGTGCCAGCAGGGCCTGGGGGGGTGTTCAGGGGACCTATGGCTACACCTTC.